This passage covers 16 T cell receptor beta chains from one sample sequenced in a study of blood T cell repertoires in COVID-19. Here immunoSEQ multiplex PCR was the method, and the copy in TCRdb shows in-frame clones only, minus some. Counted here are about 68,000 clones, approximately 80% occurring once; the ten biggest clones make up approximately 12%. Sequencing was done on a sample of peripheral blood. These receptors originate from a human donor in a cohort sampled during active COVID-19.

Comment on this clone: The DNA is left out, because the CDR3 cannot be placed on it with certainty; the CDR3 is given as TCRdb lists it. The rearrangement links TRBV27 to TRBJ1-5; the table assigns TRBD1, which was not confirmed against the DNA. Germline-derived CDR1 and CDR2 are MNHEY and SMNVEV (reference sequence). With termini counted, the CDR3 has 14 amino acids. CDR3 in amino acids: CASSSSQGSGTQHF.

The chain couples TRBV5-1 to TRBJ1-4, with 11 bases identical to TRBD1. CDR3 size: 18 residues. J lost 5 bases, V lost 3 bases, and 12 bases had no gene match. Germline V CDR1 and CDR2: SGHRS, YFSETQ. CDR3 amino acids: CASSSRDRGNNRNEKLFF. The CDR3 DNA reads TGCGCCAGCAGCTCCCGGGACAGGGGGAACAATCGGAATGAAAAACTGTTTTTT. Full variable domain (rest looked up from reference TRBV5-1 and TRBJ1-4): KAGVTQTPRYLIKTRGQQVTLSCSPISGHRSVSWYQQTPGQGLQFLFEYFSETQRNKGNFPGRFSGRQFSNSRSEMNVSTLELGDSALYLCASSSRDRGNNRNEKLFFGSGTQLSVL.

This clone has more than one count but fewer than ten. The rearrangement joins TRBV4-1 to TRBJ2-5, with a possible D match to TRBD1 (5 bases). The CDR3 extends over 15 amino acids. Germline V gene lookup returns CDR1 MGHRA and CDR2 YSYEKL. Trimming pared 0 bases from V and 2 bases from J, leaving 10 bases between. CDR3 nucleotide sequence: TGCGCCAGCAGCCAAGAGGGGAAGGGGCAAGAGACCCAGTACTTC. Encoded protein: CASSQEGKGQETQYF.

The chain recombines TRBV6-2 or TRBV6-3 with TRBJ2-3, with TRBD1 matching 7 bases. The trim removed 0 bases at V and 14 bases at J, leaving 5 bases unmatched. CDR1 and CDR2 (germline): MNHEY, SVGEGT. This CDR3 is 12 amino acids long. The CDR3 spells CASSYSTGRGYF. As DNA, the CDR3 is TGTGCCAGCAGTTACTCGACAGGGCGAGGGTATTTT.

The rearrangement links TRBV18 to TRBJ2-3; 10 nucleotides line up with TRBD2. J gave up 2 bases and V 3 bases, and 5 bases lay outside the gene matches. In germline, CDR1 is KGHSH, CDR2 LQKENI. This CDR3 spans 16 amino acids. CDR3 in amino acids: CASSPQAGGSTDTQYF. The CDR3 coding sequence is TGTGCCAGCTCACCCCAAGCGGGAGGGTCCACAGATACGCAGTATTTT.

The V and J genes are TRBV12-3 or TRBV12-4 and TRBJ1-2, with a possible D match to TRBD1 (5 bases). Between the trimmed V and J ends, which lost 7 bases and 5 bases, there was a span of 14 bases. This CDR3 spans 13 amino acids. The CDR3 DNA follows: TGTGCCAGCACCCCAAGGGGCGCATATGGCTACACCTTC. It codes for CASTPRGAYGYTF.

The chain has TRBV19 and TRBJ2-3; tentatively, D is TRBD2 (6 bases). CDR1 is LNHDA and CDR2 is SQIVND in the germline V gene (reference sequence). There are 15 residues in the CDR3. Trimming cost V 2 bases and J 3 bases, with 12 bases left between them. The DNA of the CDR3 is TGTGCCAGTAGTATACCCAGTGGGGGGACAGATACGCAGTATTTT. Amino acids: CASSIPSGGTDTQYF.

V is TRBV28 and J is TRBJ1-1, with D possibly TRBD1 on 5 matching bases. V lost 4 bases and J lost 4, with 7 bases in between. There are 12 residues in the CDR3. Per the germline V gene, CDR1 is MDHEN and CDR2 is SYDVKM. CDR3 nucleotides: TGTGCCAGCAGTTCAAGGGGCACTGAAGCTTTCTTT. Residues: CASSSRGTEAFF.

The chain joins TRBV5-1 to TRBJ1-2; D might be TRBD1 (6 bases). CDR1 is SGHRS, CDR2 YFSETQ, per germline. Trimming took 1 base from V and 6 from J, leaving 13 bases between them. The CDR3 sequence is 14 residues long. CDR3 nucleotides: TGCGCCAGCAGCTTGACAGGGTCCTATAATGGCTACACCTTC. Amino acids: CASSLTGSYNGYTF.

The gene calls are TRBV23-1 and TRBJ2-3; 9 bases are shared with TRBD2. TRBV23-1 carries the ORF label, with uncertain function. There are 19 residues in the CDR3. Trimming took 0 bases from V and 0 from J; bases not matched to a gene: 10. CDR3 sequence: CASSQSGLAGRSSTDTQYF. DNA of the CDR3: TGCGCCAGCAGTCAATCGGGTCTAGCGGGGAGATCTAGCACAGATACGCAGTATTTT.

The chain carries TRBV7-2 and TRBJ2-5, with D tentatively TRBD1 (6 bases). The CDR3 contains 16 residues. Trimming took off 4 bases at V and 5 bases at J, with 20 bases between the two ends. In germline, CDR1 is SGHTA, CDR2 FQGNSA. CDR3 nucleotides: TGTGCCAGCAGCTCCCAACCGGGACAACGCTTGGAGACCCAGTACTTC. Its translation: CASSSQPGQRLETQYF.

This clone has a single count. The V and J genes are TRBV7-2 and TRBJ2-5; 7 bases map to TRBD2. J was trimmed by 5 bases and V by 6 bases; bases with no gene match: 12. The CDR3 spans 15 residues. CDR1 and CDR2 (germline): SGHTA, FQGNSA. In nucleotides, the CDR3 is TGTGCCAGCAGTCCAAGGGAGGGGAAACCGGAGACCCAGTACTTC. Translating gives CASSPREGKPETQYF. The complete variable domain, with remaining parts taken from reference TRBV7-2 and TRBJ2-5, reads GAGVSQSPSNKVTEKGKDVELRCDPISGHTALYWYRQSLGQGLEFLIYFQGNSAPDKSGLPSDRFSAERTGGSVSTLTIQRTQQEDSAVYLCASSPREGKPETQYFGPGTRLLVL.

The chain carries TRBV24-1 and TRBJ1-5, with D unclear. Trimming shortened V by 3 bases and J by 0 bases, and 11 bases separated the two germline ends. Germline values: CDR1 KGHDR, CDR2 SFDVKD. This CDR3 has 16 residues. CDR3 nucleotides: TGTGCCACCAGTGATAAGGCGGCTAATAGCAATCAGCCCCAGCATTTT. Protein: CATSDKAANSNQPQHF.

The chain has TRBV14 and TRBJ1-3; 8 nucleotides agree with TRBD1. CDR1 is SGHDN and CDR2 is FVKESK in the germline V gene. The CDR3 loop spans 17 amino acids. V lost 2 bases, J lost 2 bases, and 8 bases stayed unmatched. CDR3 loop: CASSQFGQGGTGNTIYF. DNA of the CDR3: TGTGCCAGCAGCCAATTCGGACAGGGAGGAACTGGAAACACCATATATTTT.

V and J are TRBV5-1 and TRBJ2-5, with 10 nucleotides matching TRBD2. V lost 1 base and J lost 4; bases outside the gene matches: 4. CDR3 length: 15 amino acids. The V gene's germline CDR1 is SGHRS and CDR2 YFSETQ. CDR3: CASSLSGGALETQYF. CDR3 coding DNA: TGCGCCAGCAGCTTGAGCGGGGGGGCACTAGAGACCCAGTACTTC.

V is TRBV18 and J is TRBJ2-3, with TRBD1 matching 9 bases. Trimming at V came to 2 bases and at J to 3 bases, leaving 9 bases not matched to a gene. The germline V gene encodes CDR1 KGHSH and CDR2 LQKENI. The CDR3 extends over 17 amino acids. For the CDR3, the DNA is TGTGCCAGCTCACCAATGGGACAGGGAATCCGAACAGATACGCAGTATTTT. It codes for CASSPMGQGIRTDTQYF.